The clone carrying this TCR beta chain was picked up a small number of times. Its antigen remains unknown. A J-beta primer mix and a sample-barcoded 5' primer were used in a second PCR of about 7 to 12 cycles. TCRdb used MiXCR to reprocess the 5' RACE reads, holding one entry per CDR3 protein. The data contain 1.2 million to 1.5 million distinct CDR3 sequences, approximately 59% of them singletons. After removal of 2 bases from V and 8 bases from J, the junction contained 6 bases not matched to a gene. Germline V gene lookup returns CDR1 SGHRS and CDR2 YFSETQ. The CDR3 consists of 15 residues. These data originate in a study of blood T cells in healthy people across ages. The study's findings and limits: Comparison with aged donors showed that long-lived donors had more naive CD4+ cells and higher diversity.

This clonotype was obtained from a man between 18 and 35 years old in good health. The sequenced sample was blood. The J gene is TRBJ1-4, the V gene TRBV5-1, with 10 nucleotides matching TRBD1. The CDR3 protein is CASSFRQGAGEKLFF. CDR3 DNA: TGCGCCAGCAGCTTCCGACAGGGGGCAGGAGAAAAACTGTTTTTT. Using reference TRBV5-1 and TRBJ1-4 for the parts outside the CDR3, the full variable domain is KAGVTQTPRYLIKTRGQQVTLSCSPISGHRSVSWYQQTPGQGLQFLFEYFSETQRNKGNFPGRFSGRQFSNSRSEMNVSTLELGDSALYLCASSFRQGAGEKLFFGSGTQLSVL.